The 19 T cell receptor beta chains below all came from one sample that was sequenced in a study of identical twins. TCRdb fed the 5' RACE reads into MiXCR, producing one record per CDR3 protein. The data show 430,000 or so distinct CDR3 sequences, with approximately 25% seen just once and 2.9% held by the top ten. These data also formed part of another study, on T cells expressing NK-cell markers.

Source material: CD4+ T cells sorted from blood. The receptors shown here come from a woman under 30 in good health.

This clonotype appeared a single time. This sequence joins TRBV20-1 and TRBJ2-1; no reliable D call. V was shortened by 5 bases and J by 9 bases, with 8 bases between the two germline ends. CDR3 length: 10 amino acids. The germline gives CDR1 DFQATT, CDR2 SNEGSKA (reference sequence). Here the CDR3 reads CSALLGEQFF. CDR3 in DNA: TGCAGTGCTCTCTTAGGTGAGCAGTTCTTC.

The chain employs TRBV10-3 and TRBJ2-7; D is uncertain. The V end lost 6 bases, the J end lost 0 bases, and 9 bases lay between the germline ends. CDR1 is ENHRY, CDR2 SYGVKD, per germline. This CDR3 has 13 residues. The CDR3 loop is CAIRGQSSYEQYF. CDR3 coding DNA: TGTGCCATCAGGGGCCAATCCTCCTACGAGCAGTACTTC.

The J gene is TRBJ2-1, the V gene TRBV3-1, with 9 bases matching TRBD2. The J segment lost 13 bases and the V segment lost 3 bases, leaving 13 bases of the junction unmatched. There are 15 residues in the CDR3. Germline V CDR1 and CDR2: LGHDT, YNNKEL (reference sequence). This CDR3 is CASSHPRTSASVQFF. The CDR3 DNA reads TGTGCCAGCAGCCATCCCCGGACTAGCGCCTCCGTACAGTTCTTC.

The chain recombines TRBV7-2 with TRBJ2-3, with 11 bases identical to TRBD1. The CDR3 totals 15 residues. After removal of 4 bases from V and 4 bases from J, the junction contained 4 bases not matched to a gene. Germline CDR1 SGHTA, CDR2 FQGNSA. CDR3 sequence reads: CASSSDRGRPDTQYF. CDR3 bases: TGTGCCAGCAGCTCGGACAGGGGGCGCCCAGATACGCAGTATTTT.

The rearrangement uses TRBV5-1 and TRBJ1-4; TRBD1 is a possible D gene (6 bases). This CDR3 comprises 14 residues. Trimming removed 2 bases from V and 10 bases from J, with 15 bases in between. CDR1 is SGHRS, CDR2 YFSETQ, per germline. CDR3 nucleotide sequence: TGCGCCAGCAGCTTTACACAGGGTTTGGGAAAACTGTTTTTT. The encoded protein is CASSFTQGLGKLFF.

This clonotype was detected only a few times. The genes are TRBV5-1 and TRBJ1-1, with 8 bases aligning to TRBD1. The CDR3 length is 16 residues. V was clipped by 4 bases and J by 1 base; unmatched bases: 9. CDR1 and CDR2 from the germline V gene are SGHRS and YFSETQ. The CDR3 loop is CASSLGQGTPNTEAFF. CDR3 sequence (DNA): TGCGCCAGCAGCCTAGGACAGGGCACCCCGAACACTGAAGCTTTCTTT.

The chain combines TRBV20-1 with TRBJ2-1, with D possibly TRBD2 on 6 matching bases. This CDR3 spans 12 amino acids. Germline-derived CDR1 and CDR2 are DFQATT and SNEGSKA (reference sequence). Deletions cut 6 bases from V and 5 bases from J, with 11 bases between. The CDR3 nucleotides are TGCAGTGCAGGGCGGGGAGACAATGAGCAGTTCTTC. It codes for CSAGRGDNEQFF.

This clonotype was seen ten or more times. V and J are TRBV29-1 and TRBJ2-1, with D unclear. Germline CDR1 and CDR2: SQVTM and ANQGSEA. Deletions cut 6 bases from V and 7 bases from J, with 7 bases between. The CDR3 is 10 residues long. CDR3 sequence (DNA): TGCAGCGTCCACTCTAATGAGCAGTTCTTC. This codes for CSVHSNEQFF.

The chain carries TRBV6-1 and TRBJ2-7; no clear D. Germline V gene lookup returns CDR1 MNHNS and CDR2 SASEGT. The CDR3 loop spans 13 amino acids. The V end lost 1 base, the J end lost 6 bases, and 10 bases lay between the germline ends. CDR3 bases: TGTGCCAGCAGTGAAGATTACTGGGTCGAGCAGTACTTC. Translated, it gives CASSEDYWVEQYF.

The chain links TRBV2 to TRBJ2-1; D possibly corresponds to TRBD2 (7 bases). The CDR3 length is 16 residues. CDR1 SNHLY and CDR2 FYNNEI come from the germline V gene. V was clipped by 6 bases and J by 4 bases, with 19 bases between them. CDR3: CASRRGGRLSYNEQFF. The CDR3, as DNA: TGTGCCAGCAGGAGGGGGGGGAGGCTGTCGTACAATGAGCAGTTCTTC.

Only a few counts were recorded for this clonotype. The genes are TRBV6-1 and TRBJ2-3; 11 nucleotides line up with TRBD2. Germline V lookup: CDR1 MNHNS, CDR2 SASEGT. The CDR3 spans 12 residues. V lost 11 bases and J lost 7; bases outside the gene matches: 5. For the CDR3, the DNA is TGTGCCGCGACTAGCGGGGTTCATACGCAGTATTTT. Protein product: CAATSGVHTQYF.

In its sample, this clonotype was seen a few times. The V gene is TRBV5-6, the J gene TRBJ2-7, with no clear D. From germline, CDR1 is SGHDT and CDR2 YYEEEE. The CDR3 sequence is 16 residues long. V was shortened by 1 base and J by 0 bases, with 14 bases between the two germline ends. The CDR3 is CASSLFPGVSSYEQYF. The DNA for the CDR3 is TGTGCCAGCAGCTTGTTCCCAGGAGTGAGCTCCTACGAGCAGTACTTC.

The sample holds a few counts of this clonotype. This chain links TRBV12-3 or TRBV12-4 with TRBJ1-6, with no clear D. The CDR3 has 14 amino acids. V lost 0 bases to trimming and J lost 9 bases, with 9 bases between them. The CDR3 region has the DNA TGTGCCAGCAGTTTAGCGCAGTTGGGTTCACCCCTCCACTTT. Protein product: CASSLAQLGSPLHF.

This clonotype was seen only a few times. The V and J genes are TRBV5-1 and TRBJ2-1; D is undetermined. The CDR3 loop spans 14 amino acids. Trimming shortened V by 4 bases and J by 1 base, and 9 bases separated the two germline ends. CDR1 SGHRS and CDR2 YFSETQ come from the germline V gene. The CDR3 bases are TGCGCCAGCAGCGGCCTGGGGTCCTACAATGAGCAGTTCTTC. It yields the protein CASSGLGSYNEQFF.

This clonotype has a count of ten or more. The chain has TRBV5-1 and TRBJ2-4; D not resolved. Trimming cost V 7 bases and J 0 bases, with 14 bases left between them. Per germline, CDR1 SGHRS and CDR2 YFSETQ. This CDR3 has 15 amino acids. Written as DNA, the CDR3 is TGCGCCAGCCATGACGGTGACTTAGCCAAAAACATTCAGTACTTC. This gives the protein CASHDGDLAKNIQYF.

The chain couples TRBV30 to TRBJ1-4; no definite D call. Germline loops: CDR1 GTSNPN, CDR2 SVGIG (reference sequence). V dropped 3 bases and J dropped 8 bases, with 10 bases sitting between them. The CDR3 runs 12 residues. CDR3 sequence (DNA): TGTGCCTGGAGGGACCGGGAGGAAAAACTGTTTTTT. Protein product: CAWRDREEKLFF.

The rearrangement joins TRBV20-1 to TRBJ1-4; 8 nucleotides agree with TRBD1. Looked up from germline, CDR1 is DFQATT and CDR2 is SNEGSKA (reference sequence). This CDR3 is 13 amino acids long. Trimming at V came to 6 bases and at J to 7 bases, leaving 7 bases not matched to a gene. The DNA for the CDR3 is TGCAGTGCCCATCAGGGGGCCGTTGAAAAACTGTTTTTT. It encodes CSAHQGAVEKLFF.

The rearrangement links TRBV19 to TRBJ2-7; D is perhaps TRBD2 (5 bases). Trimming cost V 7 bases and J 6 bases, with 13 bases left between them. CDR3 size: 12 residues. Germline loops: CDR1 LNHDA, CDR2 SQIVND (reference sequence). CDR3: CASTGRGSEQYF. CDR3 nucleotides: TGTGCCAGTACGGGCCGGGGAAGCGAGCAGTACTTC.

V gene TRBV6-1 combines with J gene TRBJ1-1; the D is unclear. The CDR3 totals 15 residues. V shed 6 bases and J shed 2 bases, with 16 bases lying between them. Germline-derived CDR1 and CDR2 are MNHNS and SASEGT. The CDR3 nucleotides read TGTGCCAGCAGCCATGGTGACGGACTAAACACTGAAGCTTTCTTT. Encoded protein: CASSHGDGLNTEAFF.